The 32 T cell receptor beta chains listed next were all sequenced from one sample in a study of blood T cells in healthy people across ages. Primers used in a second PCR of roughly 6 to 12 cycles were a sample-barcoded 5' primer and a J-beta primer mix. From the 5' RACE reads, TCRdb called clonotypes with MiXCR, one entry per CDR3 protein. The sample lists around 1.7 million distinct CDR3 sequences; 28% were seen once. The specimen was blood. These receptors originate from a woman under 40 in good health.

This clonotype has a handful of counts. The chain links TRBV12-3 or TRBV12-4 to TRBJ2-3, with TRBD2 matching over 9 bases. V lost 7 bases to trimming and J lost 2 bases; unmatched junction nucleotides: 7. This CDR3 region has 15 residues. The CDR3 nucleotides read TGTGCCAGCATAACGGGACTAGCCCACACAGATACGCAGTATTTT. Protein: CASITGLAHTDTQYF.

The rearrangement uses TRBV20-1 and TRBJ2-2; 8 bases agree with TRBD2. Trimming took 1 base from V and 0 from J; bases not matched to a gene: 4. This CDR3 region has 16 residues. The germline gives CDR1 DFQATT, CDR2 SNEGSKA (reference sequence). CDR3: CSARGSGIPNTGELFF. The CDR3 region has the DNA TGCAGTGCTAGAGGTAGCGGGATACCGAACACCGGGGAGCTGTTTTTT.

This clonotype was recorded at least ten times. As DNA, the CDR3 is TGTGCCATCAGTGAGTCCCCAGCGGGGGGCCAAGAGACCCAGTACTTC. Amino acids: CAISESPAGGQETQYF. The chain joins TRBV10-3 to TRBJ2-5; 9 bases are shared with TRBD2. Trimming took 0 bases from V and 1 from J; bases not matched to a gene: 3. CDR3 length: 16 residues. CDR1 is ENHRY and CDR2 is SYGVKD in the germline V gene.

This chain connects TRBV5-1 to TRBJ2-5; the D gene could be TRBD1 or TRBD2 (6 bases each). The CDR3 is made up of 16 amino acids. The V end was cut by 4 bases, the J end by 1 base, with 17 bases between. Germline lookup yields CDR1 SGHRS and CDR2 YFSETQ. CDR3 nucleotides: TGCGCCAGCAGCCCCGGGGGTGGCAGGGGCCAAGAGACCCAGTACTTC. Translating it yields CASSPGGGRGQETQYF. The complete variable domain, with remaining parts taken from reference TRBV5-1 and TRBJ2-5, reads KAGVTQTPRYLIKTRGQQVTLSCSPISGHRSVSWYQQTPGQGLQFLFEYFSETQRNKGNFPGRFSGRQFSNSRSEMNVSTLELGDSALYLCASSPGGGRGQETQYFGPGTRLLVL.

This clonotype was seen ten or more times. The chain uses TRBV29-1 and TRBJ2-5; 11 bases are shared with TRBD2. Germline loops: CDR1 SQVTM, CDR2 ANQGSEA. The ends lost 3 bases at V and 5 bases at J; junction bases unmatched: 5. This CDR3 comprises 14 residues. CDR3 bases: TGCAGCGTTGAGGCGACTAGCGGGGCGGAGACCCAGTACTTC. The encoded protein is CSVEATSGAETQYF.

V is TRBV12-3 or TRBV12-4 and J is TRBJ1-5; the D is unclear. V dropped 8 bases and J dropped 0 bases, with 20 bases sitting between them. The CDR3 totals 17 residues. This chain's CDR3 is CASSPGIFPDSNQPQHF. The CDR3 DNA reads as TGTGCCAGCTCGCCCGGTATCTTTCCTGATAGCAATCAGCCCCAGCATTTT.

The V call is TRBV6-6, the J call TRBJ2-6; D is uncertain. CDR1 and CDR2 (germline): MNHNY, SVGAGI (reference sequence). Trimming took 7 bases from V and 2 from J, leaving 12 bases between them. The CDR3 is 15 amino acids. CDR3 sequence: CASNQDNTGANVLTF. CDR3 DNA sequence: TGTGCCAGCAACCAAGATAACACTGGGGCCAACGTCCTGACTTTC.

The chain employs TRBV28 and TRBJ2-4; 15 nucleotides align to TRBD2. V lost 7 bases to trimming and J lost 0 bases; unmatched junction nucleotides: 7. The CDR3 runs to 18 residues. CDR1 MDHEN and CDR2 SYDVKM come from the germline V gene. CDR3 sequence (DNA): TGTGCCAGCACCAAAGGACTAGCGGGGGGGCTAGCCAAAAACATTCAGTACTTC. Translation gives CASTKGLAGGLAKNIQYF.

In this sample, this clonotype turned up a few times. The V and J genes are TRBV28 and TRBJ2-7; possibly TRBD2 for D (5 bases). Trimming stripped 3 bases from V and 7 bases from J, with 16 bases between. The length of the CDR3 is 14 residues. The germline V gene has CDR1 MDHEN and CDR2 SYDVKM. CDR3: CASSLDPTRREQYF. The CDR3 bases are TGTGCCAGCAGTTTGGACCCCACCCGGAGGGAGCAGTACTTC.

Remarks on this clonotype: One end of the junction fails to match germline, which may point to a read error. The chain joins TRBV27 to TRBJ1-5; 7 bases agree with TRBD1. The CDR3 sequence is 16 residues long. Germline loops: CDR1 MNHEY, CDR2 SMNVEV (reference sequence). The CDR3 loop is CASSSEGALSNLPQHF. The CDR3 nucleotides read TGTGCCAGCAGTTCAGAGGGGGCGTTGAGCAATCTGCCCCAGCATTTT.

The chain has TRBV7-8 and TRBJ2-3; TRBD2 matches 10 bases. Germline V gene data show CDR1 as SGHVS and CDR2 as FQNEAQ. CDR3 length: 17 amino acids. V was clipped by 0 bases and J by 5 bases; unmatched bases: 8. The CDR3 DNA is TGTGCCAGCAGCTTAGCCCCTAGCGGGAGCGGGGGAGATACGCAGTATTTT. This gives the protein CASSLAPSGSGGDTQYF.

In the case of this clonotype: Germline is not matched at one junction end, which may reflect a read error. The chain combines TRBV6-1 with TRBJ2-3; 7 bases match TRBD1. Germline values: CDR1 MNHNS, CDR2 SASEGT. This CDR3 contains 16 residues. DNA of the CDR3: TGTGTCAGCAGTGAGTTTGGACAGGCAACACCAGATACGCAGTATTTT. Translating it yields CVSSEFGQATPDTQYF.

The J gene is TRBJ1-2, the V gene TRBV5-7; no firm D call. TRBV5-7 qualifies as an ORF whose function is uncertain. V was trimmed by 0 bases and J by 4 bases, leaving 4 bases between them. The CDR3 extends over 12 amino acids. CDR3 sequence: CASSLAPYGYTF. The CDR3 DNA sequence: TGTGCCAGCAGCTTGGCACCCTATGGCTACACCTTC.

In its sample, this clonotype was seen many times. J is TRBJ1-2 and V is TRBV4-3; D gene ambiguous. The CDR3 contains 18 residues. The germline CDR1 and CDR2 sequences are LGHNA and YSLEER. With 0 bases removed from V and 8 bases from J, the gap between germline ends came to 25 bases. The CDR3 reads CASSQDTWHPLLPWGYTF. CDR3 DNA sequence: TGCGCCAGCAGCCAAGATACGTGGCATCCGCTACTTCCCTGGGGCTACACCTTC.

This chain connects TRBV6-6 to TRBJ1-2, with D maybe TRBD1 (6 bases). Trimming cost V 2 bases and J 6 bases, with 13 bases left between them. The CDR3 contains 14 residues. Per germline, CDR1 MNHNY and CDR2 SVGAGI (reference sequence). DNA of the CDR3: TGTGCCAGCAGTTACGGGGGCGCACGCGATGGCTACACCTTC. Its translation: CASSYGGARDGYTF.

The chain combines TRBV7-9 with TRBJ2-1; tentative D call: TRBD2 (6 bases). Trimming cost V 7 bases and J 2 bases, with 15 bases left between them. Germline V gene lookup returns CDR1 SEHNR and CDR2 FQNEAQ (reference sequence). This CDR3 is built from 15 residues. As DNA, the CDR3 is TGTGCCAGCAACCGGCTGGAGGGGCCCTACAATGAGCAGTTCTTC. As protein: CASNRLEGPYNEQFF.

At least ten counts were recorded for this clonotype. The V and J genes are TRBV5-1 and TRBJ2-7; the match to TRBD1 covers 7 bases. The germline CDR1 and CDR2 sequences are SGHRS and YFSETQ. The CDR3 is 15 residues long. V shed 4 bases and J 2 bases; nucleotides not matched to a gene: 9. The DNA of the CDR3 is TGCGCCAGCAGCCCCTCGGGACAGCTAACCTACGAGCAGTACTTC. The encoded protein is CASSPSGQLTYEQYF.

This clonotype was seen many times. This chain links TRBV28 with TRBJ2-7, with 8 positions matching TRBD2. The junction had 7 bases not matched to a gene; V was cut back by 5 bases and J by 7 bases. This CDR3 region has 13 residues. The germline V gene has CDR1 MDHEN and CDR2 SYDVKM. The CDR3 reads CASSRGGDKEQYF. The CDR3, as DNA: TGTGCCAGCAGTCGGGGGGGAGATAAAGAGCAGTACTTC.

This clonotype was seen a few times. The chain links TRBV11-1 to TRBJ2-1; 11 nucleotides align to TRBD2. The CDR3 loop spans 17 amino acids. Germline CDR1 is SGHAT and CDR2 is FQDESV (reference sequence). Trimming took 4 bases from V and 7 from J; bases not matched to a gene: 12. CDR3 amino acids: CASSYATGTSGGNEQFF. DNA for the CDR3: TGTGCCAGCAGCTATGCCACCGGGACTAGCGGAGGAAATGAGCAGTTCTTC. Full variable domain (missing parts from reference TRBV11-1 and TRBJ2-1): EAEVAQSPRYKITEKSQAVAFWCDPISGHATLYWYRQILGQGPELLVQFQDESVVDDSQLPKDRFSAERLKGVDSTLKIQPAELGDSAMYLCASSYATGTSGGNEQFFGPGTRLTVL.

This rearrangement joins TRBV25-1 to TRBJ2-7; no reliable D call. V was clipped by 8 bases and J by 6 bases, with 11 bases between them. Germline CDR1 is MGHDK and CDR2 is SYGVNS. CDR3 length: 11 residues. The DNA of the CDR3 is TGTGCCAGCTCGGAAGGGCCCGAGCAGTACTTC. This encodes CASSEGPEQYF.

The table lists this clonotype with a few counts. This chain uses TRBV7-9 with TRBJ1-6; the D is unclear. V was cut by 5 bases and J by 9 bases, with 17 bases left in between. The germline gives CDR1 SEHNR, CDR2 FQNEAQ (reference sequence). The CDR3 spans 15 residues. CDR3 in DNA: TGTGCCAGCAGCCCCGATGAGGGTAGCGGTTCACCCCTCCACTTT. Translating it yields CASSPDEGSGSPLHF.

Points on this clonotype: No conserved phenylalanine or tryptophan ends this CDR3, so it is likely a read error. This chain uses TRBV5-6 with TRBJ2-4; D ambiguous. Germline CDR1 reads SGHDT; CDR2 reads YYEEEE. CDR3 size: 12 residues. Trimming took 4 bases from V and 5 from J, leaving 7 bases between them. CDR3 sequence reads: CASSGTQNIQYC. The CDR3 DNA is TGTGCCAGCAGCGGCACTCAAAACATTCAGTACTGC.

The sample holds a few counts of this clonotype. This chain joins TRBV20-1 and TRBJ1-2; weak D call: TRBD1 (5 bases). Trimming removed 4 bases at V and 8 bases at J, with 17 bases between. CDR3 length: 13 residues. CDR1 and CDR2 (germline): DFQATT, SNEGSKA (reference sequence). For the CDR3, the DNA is TGCAGTGCTAATGAGCCAGGGAATCAGGGCTACACCTTC. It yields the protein CSANEPGNQGYTF.

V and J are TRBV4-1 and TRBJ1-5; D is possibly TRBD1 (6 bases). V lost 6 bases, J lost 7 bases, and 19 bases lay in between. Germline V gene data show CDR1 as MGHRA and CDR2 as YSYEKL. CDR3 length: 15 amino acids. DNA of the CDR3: TGCGCCAGCAGTCAGGGGAGGGGGGCGGAGCAGCCCCAGCATTTT. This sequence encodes CASSQGRGAEQPQHF.

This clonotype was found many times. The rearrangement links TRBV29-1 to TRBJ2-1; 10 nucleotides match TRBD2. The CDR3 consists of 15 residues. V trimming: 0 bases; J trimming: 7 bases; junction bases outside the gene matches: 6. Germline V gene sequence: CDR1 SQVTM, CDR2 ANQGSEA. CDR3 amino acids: CSVEDASGRSNEQFF. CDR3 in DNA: TGCAGCGTTGAAGACGCTAGCGGGAGATCTAATGAGCAGTTCTTC.

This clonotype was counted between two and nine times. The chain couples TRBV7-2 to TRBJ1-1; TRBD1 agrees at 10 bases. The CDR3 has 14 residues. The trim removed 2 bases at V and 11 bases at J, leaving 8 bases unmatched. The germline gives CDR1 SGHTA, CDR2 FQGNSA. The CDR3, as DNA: TGTGCCAGCAGCTTACTGGGACAGGGGCTGTGGGCTTTCTTT. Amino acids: CASSLLGQGLWAFF.

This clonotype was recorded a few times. The CDR3 DNA reads TGTGCCAGCAGGGGAGGGGGAGCCCAGCCCCAGCATTTT. Translating gives CASRGGGAQPQHF. The chain links TRBV25-1 to TRBJ1-5, with D possibly TRBD1 on 6 matching bases. This CDR3 contains 13 residues. The germline gives CDR1 MGHDK, CDR2 SYGVNS. The V end lost 6 bases, the J end lost 7 bases, and 13 bases lay between the germline ends.

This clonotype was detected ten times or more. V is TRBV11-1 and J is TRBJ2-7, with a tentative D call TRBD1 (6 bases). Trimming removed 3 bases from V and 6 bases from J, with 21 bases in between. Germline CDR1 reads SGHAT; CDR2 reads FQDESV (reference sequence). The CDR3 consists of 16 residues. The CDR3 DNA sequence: TGTGCCAGCAGCTTTAACACAGGGTTCGGAGGATCCGAGCAGTACTTC. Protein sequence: CASSFNTGFGGSEQYF.

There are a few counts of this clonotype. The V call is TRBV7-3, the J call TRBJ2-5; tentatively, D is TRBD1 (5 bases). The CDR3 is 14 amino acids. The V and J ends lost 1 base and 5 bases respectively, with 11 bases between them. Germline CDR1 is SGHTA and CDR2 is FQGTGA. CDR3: CASSLNGQGETQYF. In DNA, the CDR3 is TGTGCCAGCAGCTTAAATGGGCAGGGTGAGACCCAGTACTTC.

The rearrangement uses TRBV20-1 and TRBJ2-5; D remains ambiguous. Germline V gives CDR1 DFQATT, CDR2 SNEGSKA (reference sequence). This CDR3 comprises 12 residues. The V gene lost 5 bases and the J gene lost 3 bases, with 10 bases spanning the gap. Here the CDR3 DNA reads TGCAGTGCTGTGCTGAGGAAAGAGACCCAGTACTTC. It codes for CSAVLRKETQYF.

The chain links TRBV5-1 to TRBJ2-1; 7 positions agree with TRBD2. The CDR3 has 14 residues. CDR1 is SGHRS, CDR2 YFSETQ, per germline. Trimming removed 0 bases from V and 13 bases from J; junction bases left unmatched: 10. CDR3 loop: CASSLGREGSHQFF. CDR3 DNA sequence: TGCGCCAGCAGCTTGGGCAGGGAGGGGTCTCATCAGTTCTTC.

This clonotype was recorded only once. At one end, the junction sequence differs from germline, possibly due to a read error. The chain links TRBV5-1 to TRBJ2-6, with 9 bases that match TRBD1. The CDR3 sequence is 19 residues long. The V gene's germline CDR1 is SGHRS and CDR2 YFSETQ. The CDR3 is CASSLGARDRASGANVRTF. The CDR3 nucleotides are TGCGCCAGCAGCTTGGGGGCCCGGGACAGGGCCTCTGGGGCCAACGTCCGGACTTTC.